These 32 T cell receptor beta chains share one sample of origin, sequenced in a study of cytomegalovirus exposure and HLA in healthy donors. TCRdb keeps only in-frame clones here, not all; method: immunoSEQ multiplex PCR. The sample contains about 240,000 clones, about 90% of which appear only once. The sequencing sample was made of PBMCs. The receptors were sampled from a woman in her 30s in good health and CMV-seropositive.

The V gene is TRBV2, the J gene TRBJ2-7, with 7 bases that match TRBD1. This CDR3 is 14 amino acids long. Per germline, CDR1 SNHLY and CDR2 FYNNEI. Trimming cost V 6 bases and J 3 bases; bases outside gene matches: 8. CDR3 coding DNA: TGTGCCAGCAGCCCACCGGGACAGAACTACGAGCAGTACTTC. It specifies CASSPPGQNYEQYF.

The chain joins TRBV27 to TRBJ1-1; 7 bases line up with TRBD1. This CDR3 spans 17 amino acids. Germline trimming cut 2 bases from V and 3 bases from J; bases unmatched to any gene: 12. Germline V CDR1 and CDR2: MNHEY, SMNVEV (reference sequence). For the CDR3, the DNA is TGTGCCAGCAGTTTACTCCGGACAGGATTAGGGGACACTGAAGCTTTCTTT. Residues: CASSLLRTGLGDTEAFF.

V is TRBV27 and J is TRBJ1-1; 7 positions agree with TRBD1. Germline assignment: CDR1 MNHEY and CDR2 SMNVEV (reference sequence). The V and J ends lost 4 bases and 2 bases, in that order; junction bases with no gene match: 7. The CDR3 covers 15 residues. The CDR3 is CASSSPGGTNTEAFF. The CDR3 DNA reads TGTGCCAGCAGTTCTCCAGGGGGGACAAACACTGAAGCTTTCTTT.

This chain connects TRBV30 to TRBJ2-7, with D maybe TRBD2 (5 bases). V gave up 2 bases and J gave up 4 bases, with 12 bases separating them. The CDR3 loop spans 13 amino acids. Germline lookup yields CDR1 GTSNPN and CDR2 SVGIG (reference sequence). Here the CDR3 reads CAWSLSGRYEQYF. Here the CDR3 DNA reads TGTGCCTGGAGTCTCAGCGGCCGATACGAGCAGTACTTC.

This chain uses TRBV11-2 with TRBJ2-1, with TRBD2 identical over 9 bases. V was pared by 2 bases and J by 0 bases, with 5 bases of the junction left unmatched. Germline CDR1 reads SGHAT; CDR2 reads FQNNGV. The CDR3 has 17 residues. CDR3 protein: CASSLTLSGSSYNEQFF. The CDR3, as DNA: TGTGCCAGCAGCTTAACCCTTAGCGGGAGCTCCTACAATGAGCAGTTCTTC.

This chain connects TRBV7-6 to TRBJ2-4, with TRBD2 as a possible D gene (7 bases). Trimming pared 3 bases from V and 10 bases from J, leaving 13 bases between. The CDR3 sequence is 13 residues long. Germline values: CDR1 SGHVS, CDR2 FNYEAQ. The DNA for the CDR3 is TGTGCCAGCAGCTTTGAACAGGGAGGGATTCAGTACTTC. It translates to CASSFEQGGIQYF.

In DNA, the CDR3 is TGTGCCAGCAGCTTAGGGCAGGGGATCTCCTACGAGCAGTACTTC. As protein: CASSLGQGISYEQYF. The gene calls are TRBV11-1 and TRBJ2-7; TRBD1 is a possible D gene (6 bases). The ends were cut back, 1 base at V and 0 bases at J, with 10 bases in the middle. The V gene's germline CDR1 is SGHAT and CDR2 FQDESV (reference sequence). The CDR3 sequence is 15 residues long.

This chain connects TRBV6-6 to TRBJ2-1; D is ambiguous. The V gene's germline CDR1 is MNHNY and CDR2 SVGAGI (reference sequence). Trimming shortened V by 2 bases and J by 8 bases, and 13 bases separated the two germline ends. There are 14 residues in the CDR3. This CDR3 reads CASSYLLPGDEQFF. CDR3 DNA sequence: TGTGCCAGCAGTTACCTCCTCCCGGGTGATGAGCAGTTCTTC.

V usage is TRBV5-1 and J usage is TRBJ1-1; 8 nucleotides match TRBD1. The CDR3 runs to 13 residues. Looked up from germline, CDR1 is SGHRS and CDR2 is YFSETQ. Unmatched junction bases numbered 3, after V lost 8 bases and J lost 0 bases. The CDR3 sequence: CASAGQVNTEAFF. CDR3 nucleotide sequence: TGCGCCAGTGCGGGACAGGTGAACACTGAAGCTTTCTTT.

CDR3 bases: TGTGCCAGCAGCGTACGGGGGAGCACAGATACGCAGTATTTT. It is translated as CASSVRGSTDTQYF. The V and J genes are TRBV9 and TRBJ2-3, with TRBD2 as a possible D gene (6 bases). CDR3 length equals 14 residues. Looked up from germline, CDR1 is SGDLS and CDR2 is YYNGEE. Trimming cost V 1 base and J 0 bases, with 6 bases left between them.

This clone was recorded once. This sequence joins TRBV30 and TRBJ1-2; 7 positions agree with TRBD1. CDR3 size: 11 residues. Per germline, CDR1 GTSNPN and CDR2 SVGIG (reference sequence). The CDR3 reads CAYTQGSGYTF. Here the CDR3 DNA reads TGTGCGTATACACAGGGGTCGGGCTACACCTTC.

CDR3 protein: CASSSQGDDTGELFF. CDR3 sequence (DNA): TGCGCCAGCAGCTCTCAGGGGGATGACACCGGGGAGCTGTTTTTT. The chain couples TRBV5-1 to TRBJ2-2; 7 bases align to TRBD1. The CDR3 sequence is 15 residues long. V lost 3 bases to trimming and J lost 3 bases; unmatched junction nucleotides: 5. Per germline, CDR1 SGHRS and CDR2 YFSETQ.

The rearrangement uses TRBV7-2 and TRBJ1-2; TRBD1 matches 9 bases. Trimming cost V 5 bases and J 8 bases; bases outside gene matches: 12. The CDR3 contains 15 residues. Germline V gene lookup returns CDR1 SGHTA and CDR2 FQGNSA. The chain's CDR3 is CASSLGTGSSYGYTF. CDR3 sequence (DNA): TGTGCCAGCAGCCTTGGGACAGGGAGTTCGTACGGCTACACCTTC.

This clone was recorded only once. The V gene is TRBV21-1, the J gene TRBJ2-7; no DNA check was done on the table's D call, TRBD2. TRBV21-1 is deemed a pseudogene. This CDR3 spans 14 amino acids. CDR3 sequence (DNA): TGTGCCAGCAGCTCTAGCGGGAGACCCAACGAGCAGTACTTC. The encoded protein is CASSSSGRPNEQYF.

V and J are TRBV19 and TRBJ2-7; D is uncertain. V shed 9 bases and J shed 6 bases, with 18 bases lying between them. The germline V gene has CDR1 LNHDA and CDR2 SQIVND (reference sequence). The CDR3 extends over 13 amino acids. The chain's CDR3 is CASSRLPLFEQYF. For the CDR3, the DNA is TGTGCCAGCAGTCGCCTCCCTCTATTCGAGCAGTACTTC. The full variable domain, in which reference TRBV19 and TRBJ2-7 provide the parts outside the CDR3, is DGGITQSPKYLFRKEGQNVTLSCEQNLNHDAMYWYRQDPGQGLRLIYYSQIVNDFQKGDIAEGYSVSREKKESFPLTVTSAQKNPTAFYLCASSRLPLFEQYFGPGTRLTVT.

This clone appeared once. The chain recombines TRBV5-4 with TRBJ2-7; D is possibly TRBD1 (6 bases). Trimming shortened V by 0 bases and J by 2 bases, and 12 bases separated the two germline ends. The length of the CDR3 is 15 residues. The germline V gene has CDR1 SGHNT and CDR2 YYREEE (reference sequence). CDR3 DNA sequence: TGTGCCAGCAGCTTGGTCGGTCGGACAGCCTACGAGCAGTACTTC. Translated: CASSLVGRTAYEQYF.

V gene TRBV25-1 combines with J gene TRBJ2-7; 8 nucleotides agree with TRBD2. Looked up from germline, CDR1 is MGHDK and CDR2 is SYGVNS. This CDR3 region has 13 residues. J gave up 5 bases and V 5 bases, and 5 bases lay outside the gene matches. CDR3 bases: TGTGCCAGCAGTTTCAGCGGGAGAAACGAGCAGTACTTC. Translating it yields CASSFSGRNEQYF.

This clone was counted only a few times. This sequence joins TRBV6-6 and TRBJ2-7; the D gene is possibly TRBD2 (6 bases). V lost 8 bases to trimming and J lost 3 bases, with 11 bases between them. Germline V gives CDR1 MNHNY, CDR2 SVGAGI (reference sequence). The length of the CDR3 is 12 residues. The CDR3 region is CASSEAGYEQYF. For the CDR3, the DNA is TGTGCCAGCTCGGAAGCGGGCTACGAGCAGTACTTC.

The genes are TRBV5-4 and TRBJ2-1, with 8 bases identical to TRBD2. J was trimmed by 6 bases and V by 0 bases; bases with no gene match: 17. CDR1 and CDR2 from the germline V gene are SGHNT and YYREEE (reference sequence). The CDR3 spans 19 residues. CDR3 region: CASSLADILAGSLGNEQFF. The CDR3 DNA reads TGTGCCAGCAGCTTGGCCGATATATTAGCGGGGAGTCTTGGCAATGAGCAGTTCTTC. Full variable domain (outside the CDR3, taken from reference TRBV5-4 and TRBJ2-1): ETGVTQSPTHLIKTRGQQVTLRCSSQSGHNTVSWYQQALGQGPQFIFQYYREEENGRGNFPPRFSGLQFPNYSSELNVNALELDDSALYLCASSLADILAGSLGNEQFFGPGTRLTVL.

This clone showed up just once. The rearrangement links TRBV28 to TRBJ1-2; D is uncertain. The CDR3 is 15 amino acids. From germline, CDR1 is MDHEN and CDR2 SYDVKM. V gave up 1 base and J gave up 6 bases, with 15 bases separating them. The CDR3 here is CASSLYSGDTNGYTF. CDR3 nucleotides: TGTGCCAGCAGTTTATACAGCGGAGATACCAATGGCTACACCTTC.

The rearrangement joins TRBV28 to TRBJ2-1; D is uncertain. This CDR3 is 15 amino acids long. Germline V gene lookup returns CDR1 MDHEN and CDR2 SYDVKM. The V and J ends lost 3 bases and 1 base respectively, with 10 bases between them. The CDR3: CASSFLARSYNEQFF. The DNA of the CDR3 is TGTGCCAGCAGTTTTCTGGCTAGATCCTACAATGAGCAGTTCTTC.

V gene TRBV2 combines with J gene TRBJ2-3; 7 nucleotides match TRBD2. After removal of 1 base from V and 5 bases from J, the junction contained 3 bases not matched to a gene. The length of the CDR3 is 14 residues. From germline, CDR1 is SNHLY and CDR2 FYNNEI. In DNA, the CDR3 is TGTGCCAGCAGTGAAGGCCTAGCGGAAGATACGCAGTATTTT. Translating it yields CASSEGLAEDTQYF.

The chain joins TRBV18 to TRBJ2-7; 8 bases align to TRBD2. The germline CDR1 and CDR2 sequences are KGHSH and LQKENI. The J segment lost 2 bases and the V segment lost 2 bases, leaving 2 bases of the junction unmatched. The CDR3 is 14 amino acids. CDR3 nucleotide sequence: TGTGCCAGCTCACCAGAAGCGGGGGCCTACGAGCAGTACTTC. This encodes CASSPEAGAYEQYF.

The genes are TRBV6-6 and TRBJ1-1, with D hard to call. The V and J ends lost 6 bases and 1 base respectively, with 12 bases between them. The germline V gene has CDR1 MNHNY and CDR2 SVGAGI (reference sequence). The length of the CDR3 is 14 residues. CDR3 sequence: CASRVVAENTEAFF. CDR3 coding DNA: TGTGCCAGCAGGGTAGTTGCGGAGAACACTGAAGCTTTCTTT.

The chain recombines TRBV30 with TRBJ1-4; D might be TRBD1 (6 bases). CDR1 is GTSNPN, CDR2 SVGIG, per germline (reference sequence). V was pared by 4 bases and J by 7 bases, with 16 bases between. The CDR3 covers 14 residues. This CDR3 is CAWKVGRGTEKLFF. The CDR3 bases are TGTGCCTGGAAAGTGGGCAGGGGAACTGAAAAACTGTTTTTT.

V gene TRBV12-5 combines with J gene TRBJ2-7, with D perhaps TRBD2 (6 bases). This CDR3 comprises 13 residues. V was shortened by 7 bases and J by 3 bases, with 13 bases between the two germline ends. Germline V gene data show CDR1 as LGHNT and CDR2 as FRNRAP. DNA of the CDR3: TGTGCTAGTGCTTACTCCGGGGGCTACGAGCAGTACTTC. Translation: CASAYSGGYEQYF.

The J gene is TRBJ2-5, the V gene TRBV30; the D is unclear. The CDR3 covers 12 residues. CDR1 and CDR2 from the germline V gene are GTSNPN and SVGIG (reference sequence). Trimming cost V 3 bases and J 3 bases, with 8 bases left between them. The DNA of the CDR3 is TGTGCCTGGAGGGCCAGAAAAGAGACCCAGTACTTC. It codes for CAWRARKETQYF.

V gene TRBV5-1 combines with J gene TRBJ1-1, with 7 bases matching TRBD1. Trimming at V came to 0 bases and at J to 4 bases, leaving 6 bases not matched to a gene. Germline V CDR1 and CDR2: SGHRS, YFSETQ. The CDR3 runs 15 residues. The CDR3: CASSLATGVGTEAFF. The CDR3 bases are TGCGCCAGCAGCTTGGCTACAGGGGTGGGCACTGAAGCTTTCTTT.

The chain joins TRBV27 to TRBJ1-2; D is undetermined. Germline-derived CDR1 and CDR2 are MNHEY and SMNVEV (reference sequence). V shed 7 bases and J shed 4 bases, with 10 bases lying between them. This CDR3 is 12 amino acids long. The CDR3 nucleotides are TGTGCCAGCAAGAAGGGAGGCTATGGCTACACCTTC. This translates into CASKKGGYGYTF.

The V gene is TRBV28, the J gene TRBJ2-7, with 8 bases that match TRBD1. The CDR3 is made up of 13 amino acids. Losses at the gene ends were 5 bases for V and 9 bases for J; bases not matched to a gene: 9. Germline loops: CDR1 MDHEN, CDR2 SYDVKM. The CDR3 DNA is TGTGCCAGCAGTATAGGACAGGGAGGCCGGCAGTACTTC. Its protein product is CASSIGQGGRQYF.

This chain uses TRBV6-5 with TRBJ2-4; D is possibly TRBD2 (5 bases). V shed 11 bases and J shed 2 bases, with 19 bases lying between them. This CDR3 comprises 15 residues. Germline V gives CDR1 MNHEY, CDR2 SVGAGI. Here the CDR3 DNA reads TGTGCCTGTAAACGGGGTGGTGGCACCAAAAACATTCAGTACTTC. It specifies CACKRGGGTKNIQYF.

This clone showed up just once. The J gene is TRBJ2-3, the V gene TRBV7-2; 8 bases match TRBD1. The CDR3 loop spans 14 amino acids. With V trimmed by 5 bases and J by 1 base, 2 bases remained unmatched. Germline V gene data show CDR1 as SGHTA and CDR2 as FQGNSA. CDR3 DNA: TGTGCCAGCAGCCCAGGGGGCGGCACAGATACGCAGTATTTT. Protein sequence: CASSPGGGTDTQYF. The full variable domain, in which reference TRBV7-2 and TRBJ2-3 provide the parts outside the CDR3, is GAGVSQSPSNKVTEKGKDVELRCDPISGHTALYWYRQSLGQGLEFLIYFQGNSAPDKSGLPSDRFSAERTGGSVSTLTIQRTQQEDSAVYLCASSPGGGTDTQYFGPGTRLTVL.